The 22 T cell receptor beta chains listed next were all sequenced from one sample in a study of blood T cell repertoires in COVID-19. TCRdb's copy holds only in-frame clones and misses some; the assay was immunoSEQ multiplex PCR. The sample carries tens of thousands of clones, 65% to 90% recorded once. Sequencing used peripheral blood. The receptors were sampled from a man aged 30-40 years with COVID-19, enrolled during active disease.

This chain joins TRBV20-1 and TRBJ2-1; unclear D gene. V was shortened by 6 bases and J by 4 bases, with 4 bases between the two germline ends. This CDR3 region has 10 residues. Germline CDR1 reads DFQATT; CDR2 reads SNEGSKA (reference sequence). This chain's CDR3 is CSAPYNEQFF. In nucleotides, the CDR3 is TGCAGTGCCCCGTACAATGAGCAGTTCTTC.

This clone has just a few counts. The chain carries TRBV28 and TRBJ1-4; weak D call: TRBD1 (5 bases). CDR3 length: 12 residues. From germline, CDR1 is MDHEN and CDR2 SYDVKM. DNA for the CDR3: TGTGCTGTGACAGAAACTAATGAAAAACTGTTTTTT. It yields the protein CAVTETNEKLFF.

The chain couples TRBV5-1 to TRBJ2-5, with 7 nucleotides matching TRBD2. The CDR3 sequence is 14 residues long. V lost 5 bases and J lost 2; bases outside the gene matches: 6. Germline V gene sequence: CDR1 SGHRS, CDR2 YFSETQ. DNA for the CDR3: TGCGCCAGCAGGACCGGGGGGAGGCAAGAGACCCAGTACTTC. This gives the protein CASRTGGRQETQYF.

In this sample, this clone turned up once. This rearrangement joins TRBV5-6 to TRBJ1-6, with 7 nucleotides matching TRBD1. CDR3 length: 17 amino acids. The V segment lost 1 base and the J segment 0 bases; nucleotides outside the gene matches: 4. Germline assignment: CDR1 SGHDT and CDR2 YYEEEE. The DNA for the CDR3 is TGTGCCAGCAGCTTGCGGGGACAGAGCTCCTATAATTCACCCCTCCACTTT. It specifies CASSLRGQSSYNSPLHF. The entire variable domain, with the rest obtained from reference TRBV5-6 and TRBJ1-6, is as follows: DAGVTQSPTHLIKTRGQQVTLRCSPKSGHDTVSWYQQALGQGPQFIFQYYEEEERQRGNFPDRFSGHQFPNYSSELNVNALLLGDSALYLCASSLRGQSSYNSPLHFGNGTRLTVT.

V is TRBV19 and J is TRBJ1-2; no reliable D call. Germline lookup yields CDR1 LNHDA and CDR2 SQIVND (reference sequence). V shed 3 bases and J shed 2 bases, with 4 bases lying between them. The CDR3 has 12 residues. The CDR3 is CASSMRNYGYTF. CDR3 bases: TGTGCCAGTAGTATGCGGAACTATGGCTACACCTTC.

This chain connects TRBV10-3 to TRBJ2-7; 7 bases map to TRBD1. The trim removed 4 bases at V and 13 bases at J, leaving 10 bases unmatched. Germline V CDR1 and CDR2: ENHRY, SYGVKD. This CDR3 has 12 residues. This CDR3 reads CAISGGQWLTYF. The CDR3 region has the DNA TGTGCCATCAGTGGGGGACAGTGGTTAACTTACTTC.

This chain connects TRBV15 to TRBJ2-5; 15 nucleotides agree with TRBD2. The germline gives CDR1 LNHNV, CDR2 YYDKDF (reference sequence). The CDR3 contains 17 residues. V lost 3 bases to trimming and J lost 1 base; unmatched junction nucleotides: 3. This CDR3 reads CATSRGTSGRSQETQYF. CDR3 in DNA: TGTGCCACCAGCAGGGGGACTAGCGGGAGGAGCCAAGAGACCCAGTACTTC.

V and J are TRBV3-1 (or the pseudogene TRBV3-2) and TRBJ2-7; 14 bases map to TRBD2. CDR1 and CDR2 from the germline V gene are LGHDT and YNNKEL (reference sequence). This CDR3 has 17 residues. V gave up 5 bases and J gave up 6 bases; unmatched junction bases: 12. CDR3 DNA sequence: TGTGCCAGCAGCTCTGGACTAGCGGGAGGTCATCTGGCCGAGCAGTACTTC. Amino acid sequence: CASSSGLAGGHLAEQYF.

The rearrangement joins TRBV19 to TRBJ1-1; the D is unclear. CDR3 size: 13 residues. V lost 3 bases to trimming and J lost 8 bases, with 13 bases between them. Per the germline V gene, CDR1 is LNHDA and CDR2 is SQIVND (reference sequence). CDR3 region: CASSMSSGQEAFF. Here the CDR3 DNA reads TGTGCCAGTAGTATGAGTAGCGGTCAGGAAGCTTTCTTT.

The genes are TRBV27 and TRBJ1-6; 7 bases line up with TRBD1. Trimming at V came to 3 bases and at J to 10 bases, leaving 9 bases not matched to a gene. Per the germline V gene, CDR1 is MNHEY and CDR2 is SMNVEV (reference sequence). The CDR3 spans 15 residues. CDR3 nucleotide sequence: TGTGCCAGCAGTTTCTACTCAGGGGGTCAATCACCCCTCCACTTT. Translating it yields CASSFYSGGQSPLHF.

This rearrangement joins TRBV7-9 to TRBJ1-5; D gene uncertain. Germline assignment: CDR1 SEHNR and CDR2 FQNEAQ (reference sequence). The germline V and J ends were trimmed by 5 bases and 5 bases, with 13 bases remaining between them. This CDR3 is 14 amino acids long. The CDR3 protein is CASSADNPHQPQHF. CDR3 DNA: TGTGCCAGCAGCGCCGACAACCCCCATCAGCCCCAGCATTTT.

This sequence joins TRBV6-5 and TRBJ1-6, with D perhaps matching TRBD1 (5 bases). V was clipped by 0 bases and J by 7 bases, with 7 bases between them. The CDR3 spans 14 residues. Germline V gives CDR1 MNHEY, CDR2 SVGAGI. The CDR3 region is CASSYSPGNSPLHF. The CDR3 nucleotides are TGTGCCAGCAGTTACTCGCCAGGGAATTCACCCCTCCACTTT.

This sequence joins TRBV28 and TRBJ1-5; 10 bases fit TRBD1. CDR3 length: 16 amino acids. Germline trimming cut 3 bases from V and 3 bases from J; bases unmatched to any gene: 5. Germline V gene data show CDR1 as MDHEN and CDR2 as SYDVKM. CDR3: CASSFGGQGNNQPQHF. The CDR3 DNA reads as TGTGCCAGCAGTTTCGGGGGACAGGGGAACAATCAGCCCCAGCATTTT. Together with reference TRBV28 and TRBJ1-5, the CDR3 gives the full variable domain: DVKVTQSSRYLVKRTGEKVFLECVQDMDHENMFWYRQDPGLGLRLIYFSYDVKMKEKGDIPEGYSVSREKKERFSLILESASTNQTSMYLCASSFGGQGNNQPQHFGDGTRLSIL.

The chain recombines TRBV28 with TRBJ1-1, with a weak D call TRBD1 (6 bases). V was clipped by 6 bases and J by 4 bases, with 15 bases between them. CDR1 and CDR2 (germline): MDHEN, SYDVKM. The CDR3 runs 14 residues. In nucleotides, the CDR3 is TGTGCCAGCAGCTCTGGGACAACGGCCACTGAAGCTTTCTTT. This gives the protein CASSSGTTATEAFF.

The chain recombines TRBV6-2 or TRBV6-3 with TRBJ2-4, with D maybe TRBD1 (6 bases). Germline values: CDR1 MNHEY, CDR2 SVGEGT. The CDR3 is 16 amino acids. Trimming shortened V by 0 bases and J by 6 bases, and 15 bases separated the two germline ends. CDR3 residues: CASSYSMDSTGNIQYF. In nucleotides, the CDR3 is TGTGCCAGCAGTTACTCAATGGACAGTACTGGAAACATTCAGTACTTC.

The chain carries TRBV6-2 or TRBV6-3 and TRBJ1-2, with 7 bases identical to TRBD1. The V gene end was trimmed by 3 bases and the J gene end by 7 bases; junction bases not matched to a gene: 11. Per germline, CDR1 MNHEY and CDR2 SVGEGT. This CDR3 region has 15 residues. CDR3 region: CASSYTLDRQGGYTF. For the CDR3, the DNA is TGTGCCAGCAGTTATACTCTCGACCGACAGGGTGGCTACACCTTC.

This sequence joins TRBV25-1 and TRBJ2-5; a possible D gene is TRBD1 (6 bases). Germline CDR1 MGHDK, CDR2 SYGVNS. V was cut by 4 bases and J by 1 base, with 19 bases left in between. The CDR3 has 17 amino acids. The DNA for the CDR3 is TGTGCCAGCAGTGTAACCATGACGACAGGAACCCAAGAGACCCAGTACTTC. It is translated as CASSVTMTTGTQETQYF.

V and J are TRBV6-4 and TRBJ2-2; weak D call: TRBD1 (6 bases). Trimming left V 10 bases short and J 1 base short, with 16 bases between. CDR3 length equals 15 residues. The germline V gene has CDR1 MRHNA and CDR2 SNTAGT. DNA for the CDR3: TGTGCCACCTCGCGCGCAGGGGTGAACACCGGGGAGCTGTTTTTT. It translates to CATSRAGVNTGELFF.

This clone was seen a single time. The rearrangement links TRBV18 to TRBJ1-1; perhaps TRBD1 as D (5 bases). V shed 6 bases and J shed 3 bases, with 11 bases lying between them. The CDR3 covers 13 residues. Germline V gene sequence: CDR1 KGHSH, CDR2 LQKENI. As DNA, the CDR3 is TGTGCCAGCTCCCCCCAGGGTTACACTGAAGCTTTCTTT. The encoded protein is CASSPQGYTEAFF.

This rearrangement joins TRBV9 to TRBJ2-7; the D gene is possibly TRBD2 (6 bases). CDR1 SGDLS and CDR2 YYNGEE come from the germline V gene. V was cut by 3 bases and J by 2 bases, with 12 bases left in between. The CDR3 length is 14 residues. The DNA of the CDR3 is TGTGCCAGCAGCGGACCGGGAGCTACCTACGAGCAGTACTTC. Its translation is CASSGPGATYEQYF.

The chain has TRBV6-1 and TRBJ2-6; D call uncertain. The V gene lost 2 bases and the J gene lost 13 bases, with 6 bases spanning the gap. Germline CDR1 reads MNHNS; CDR2 reads SASEGT. The length of the CDR3 is 11 residues. CDR3 coding DNA: TGTGCCAGCAGTGAAAATTCAGTCCTGACTTTC. Translated, it gives CASSENSVLTF.

This clone was seen only a few times. This chain joins TRBV10-3 and TRBJ2-5; 11 bases match TRBD2. V dropped 3 bases and J dropped 4; count of bases not matched to a gene: 1. This CDR3 spans 14 amino acids. The germline V gene has CDR1 ENHRY and CDR2 SYGVKD. This CDR3 reads CAISELAGVETQYF. As DNA, the CDR3 is TGTGCCATCAGTGAACTAGCGGGAGTAGAGACCCAGTACTTC.